Following are 8 T cell receptor beta chains from one sample sequenced in a study of T cell responses to AZD1222 COVID-19 vaccine. Using immunoSEQ multiplex PCR, the repertoire was profiled, and TCRdb retains in-frame clones only, with some absent. Of 170,000 or so clones in the sample, around nine tenths were seen once. The material sequenced was peripheral blood, taken on day 0 of AZD1222 vaccination. These receptors were collected from an adult in good health.

The chain couples TRBV6-4 to TRBJ1-1, with unresolved D. This CDR3 has 13 residues. Germline CDR1 reads MRHNA; CDR2 reads SNTAGT. The V gene lost 6 bases and the J gene lost 2 bases, with 10 bases spanning the gap. This CDR3 is CASSMRENTEAFF. In DNA, the CDR3 is TGTGCCAGCAGCATGCGAGAAAACACTGAAGCTTTCTTT.

V is TRBV28 and J is TRBJ1-4; D might be TRBD1 (6 bases). The CDR3 contains 15 residues. CDR1 and CDR2 (germline): MDHEN, SYDVKM. V lost 6 bases, J lost 10 bases, and 21 bases lay in between. CDR3 sequence: CASSPRLGGAVKLFF. CDR3 DNA sequence: TGTGCCAGCAGCCCCAGGCTCGGGGGCGCGGTAAAACTGTTTTTT.

This chain joins TRBV28 and TRBJ2-7; 8 nucleotides line up with TRBD1. The CDR3 is made up of 13 amino acids. V dropped 6 bases and J dropped 6; count of bases not matched to a gene: 7. In germline, CDR1 is MDHEN, CDR2 SYDVKM. The CDR3 bases are TGTGCCAGCAGCCCACGGACAGGGTTCGAGCAGTACTTC. Amino acids: CASSPRTGFEQYF.

In DNA, the CDR3 is TGTGCCAGCAGTTACATCAACACCAACACTGAAGCTTTCTTT. It is translated as CASSYINTNTEAFF. The chain has TRBV6-5 and TRBJ1-1; D is unresolved. V lost 2 bases to trimming and J lost 2 bases, with 9 bases between them. The CDR3 is made up of 14 amino acids. The germline gives CDR1 MNHEY, CDR2 SVGAGI.

This chain connects TRBV27 to TRBJ1-2; a weak D match, TRBD1 (5 bases). Germline CDR1 reads MNHEY; CDR2 reads SMNVEV (reference sequence). The V end was cut by 0 bases, the J end by 2 bases, with 19 bases between. The CDR3 covers 18 residues. The CDR3 DNA sequence: TGTGCCAGCAGTTTATCGAGTTGGGGCAGCGGATCGAACTATGGCTACACCTTC. This sequence encodes CASSLSSWGSGSNYGYTF.

V gene TRBV6-2 or TRBV6-3 combines with J gene TRBJ2-7; D remains ambiguous. V gave up 6 bases and J gave up 0 bases, with 18 bases separating them. CDR1 MNHEY and CDR2 SVGEGT come from the germline V gene. This CDR3 is built from 16 residues. CDR3 sequence: CASSPTLTRHSYEQYF. The CDR3 region has the DNA TGTGCCAGCAGCCCTACCCTGACAAGACACTCCTACGAGCAGTACTTC.

This clone was counted a single time. CDR3 region: CASSEADEAFF. The DNA of the CDR3 is TGTGCCAGCAGTGAGGCAGATGAAGCTTTCTTT. The rearrangement joins TRBV2 to TRBJ1-1; D gene uncertain. Germline-derived CDR1 and CDR2 are SNHLY and FYNNEI. V dropped 3 bases and J dropped 7 bases, with 6 bases sitting between them. The CDR3 is 11 amino acids.

The chain carries TRBV28 and TRBJ1-5, with TRBD1 as a possible D gene (5 bases). The V gene lost 6 bases and the J gene lost 6 bases, with 18 bases spanning the gap. Germline CDR1 is MDHEN and CDR2 is SYDVKM. There are 15 residues in the CDR3. The CDR3 coding sequence is TGTGCCAGCAGCCTTGGGCCGGGGCGAGGTCAGCCCCAGCATTTT. Encoded protein: CASSLGPGRGQPQHF.